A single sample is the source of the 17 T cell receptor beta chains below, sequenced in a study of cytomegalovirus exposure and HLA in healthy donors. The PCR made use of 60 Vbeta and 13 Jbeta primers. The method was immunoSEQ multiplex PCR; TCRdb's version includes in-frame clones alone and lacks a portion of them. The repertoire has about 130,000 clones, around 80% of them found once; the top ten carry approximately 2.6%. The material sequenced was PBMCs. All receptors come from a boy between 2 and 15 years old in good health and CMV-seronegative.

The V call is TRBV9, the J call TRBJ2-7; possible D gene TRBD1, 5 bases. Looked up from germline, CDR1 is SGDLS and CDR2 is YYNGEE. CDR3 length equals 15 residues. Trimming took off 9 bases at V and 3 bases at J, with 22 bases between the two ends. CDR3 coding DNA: TGTGCCACCCCGCCCACTGGGGCTGGAATCTACGAGCAGTACGTC. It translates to CATPPTGAGIYEQYV.

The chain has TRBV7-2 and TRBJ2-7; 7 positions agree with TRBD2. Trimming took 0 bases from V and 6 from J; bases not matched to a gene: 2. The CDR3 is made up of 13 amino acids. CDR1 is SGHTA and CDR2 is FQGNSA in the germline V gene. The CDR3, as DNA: TGTGCCAGCAGCTTAGCAGGGGAGGGCGAGCAGTACGTC. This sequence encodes CASSLAGEGEQYV.

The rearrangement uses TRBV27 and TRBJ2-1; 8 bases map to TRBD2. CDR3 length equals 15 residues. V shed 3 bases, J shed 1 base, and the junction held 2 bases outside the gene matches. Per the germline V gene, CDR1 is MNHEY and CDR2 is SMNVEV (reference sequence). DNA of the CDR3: TGTGCCAGCAGTTTTAGCGGGAATTCCTACAATGAGCAGTTCTTC. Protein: CASSFSGNSYNEQFF.

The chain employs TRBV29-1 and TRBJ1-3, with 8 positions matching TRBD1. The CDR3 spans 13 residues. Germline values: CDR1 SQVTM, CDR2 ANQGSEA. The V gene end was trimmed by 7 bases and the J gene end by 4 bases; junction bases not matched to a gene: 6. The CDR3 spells CSGQGARGNTIYF. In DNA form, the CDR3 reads TGCAGCGGTCAGGGGGCGCGGGGAAACACCATATATTTT.

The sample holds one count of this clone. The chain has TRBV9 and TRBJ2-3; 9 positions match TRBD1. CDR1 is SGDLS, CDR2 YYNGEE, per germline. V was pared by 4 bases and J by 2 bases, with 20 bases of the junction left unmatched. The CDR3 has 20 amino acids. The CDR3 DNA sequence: TGTGCCAGCAGCCCCCCGCCCGGGGACAGGGTGAACGGGTACACAGATACGCAGTATTTT. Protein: CASSPPPGDRVNGYTDTQYF.

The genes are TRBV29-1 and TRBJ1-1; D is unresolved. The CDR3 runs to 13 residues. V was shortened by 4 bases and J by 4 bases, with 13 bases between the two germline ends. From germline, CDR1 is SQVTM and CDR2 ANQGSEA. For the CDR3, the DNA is TGCAGCGTTGTAGGAGGTTTGGGCACTGAAGCTTTCTTT. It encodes CSVVGGLGTEAFF.

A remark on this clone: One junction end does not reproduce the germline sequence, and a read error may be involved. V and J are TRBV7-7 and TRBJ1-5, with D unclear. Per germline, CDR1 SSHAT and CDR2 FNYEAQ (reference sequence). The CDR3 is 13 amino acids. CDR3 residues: CASSFAPDQPQHF. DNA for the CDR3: TGTGCTAGCAGCTTTGCCCCGGATCAGCCCCAGCATTTT. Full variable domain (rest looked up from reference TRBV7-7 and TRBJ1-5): GAGVSQSPRYKVTKRGQDVTLRCDPISSHATLYWYQQALGQGPEFLTYFNYEAQPDKSGLPSDRFSAERPEGSISTLTIQRTEQRDSAMYRCASSFAPDQPQHFGDGTRLSIL.

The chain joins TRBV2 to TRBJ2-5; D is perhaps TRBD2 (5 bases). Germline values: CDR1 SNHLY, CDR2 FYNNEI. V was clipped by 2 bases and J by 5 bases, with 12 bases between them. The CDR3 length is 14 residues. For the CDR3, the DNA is TGTGCCAGCAGTGAATTAGGGAGAGGGGAGACCCAGTACTTC. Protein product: CASSELGRGETQYF.

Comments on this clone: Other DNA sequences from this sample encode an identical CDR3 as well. CDR3 sequence reads: CASSYGLAGGTDTQYF. CDR3 DNA sequence: TGTGCCAGCAGTTACGGGTTAGCGGGGGGCACAGATACGCAGTATTTT. This chain uses TRBV6-5 with TRBJ2-3, with 9 bases that match TRBD2. The CDR3 runs to 16 residues. The germline CDR1 and CDR2 sequences are MNHEY and SVGAGI. V shed 2 bases, J shed 1 base, and the junction held 4 bases outside the gene matches.

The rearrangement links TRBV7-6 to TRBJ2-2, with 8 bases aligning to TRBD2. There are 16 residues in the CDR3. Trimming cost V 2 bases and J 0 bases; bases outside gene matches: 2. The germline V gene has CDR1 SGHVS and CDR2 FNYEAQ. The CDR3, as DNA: TGTGCCAGCAGCTTACGGGGGGGGACGAACACCGGGGAGCTGTTTTTT. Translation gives CASSLRGGTNTGELFF.

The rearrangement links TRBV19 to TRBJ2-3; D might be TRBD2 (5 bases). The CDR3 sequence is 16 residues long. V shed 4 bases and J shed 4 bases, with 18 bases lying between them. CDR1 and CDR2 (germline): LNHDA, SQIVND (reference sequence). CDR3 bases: TGTGCCAGTAGTAAATCTAGCTCTGTGACCGCAGATACGCAGTATTTT. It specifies CASSKSSSVTADTQYF.

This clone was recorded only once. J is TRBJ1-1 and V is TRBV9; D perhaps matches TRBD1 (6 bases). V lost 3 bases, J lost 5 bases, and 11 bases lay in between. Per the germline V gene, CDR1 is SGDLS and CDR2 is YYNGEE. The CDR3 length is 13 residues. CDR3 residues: CASSAETGTEAFF. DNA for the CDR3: TGTGCCAGCAGCGCCGAGACAGGAACTGAAGCTTTCTTT.

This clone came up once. The CDR3 region has the DNA TGCGCCAGCAGTTTCGAACAGGGGAACACTGAAGCTTTCTTT. Protein product: CASSFEQGNTEAFF. The chain combines TRBV5-1 with TRBJ1-1; perhaps TRBD1 as D (6 bases). Germline values: CDR1 SGHRS, CDR2 YFSETQ. V lost 5 bases to trimming and J lost 1 base, with 12 bases between them. This CDR3 contains 14 residues.

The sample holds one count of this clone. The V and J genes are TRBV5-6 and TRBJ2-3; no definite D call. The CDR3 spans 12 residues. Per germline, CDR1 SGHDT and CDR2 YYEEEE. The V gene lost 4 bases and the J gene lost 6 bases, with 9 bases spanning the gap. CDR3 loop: CASSLTLDTQYF. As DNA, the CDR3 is TGTGCCAGCAGCCTGACTTTGGATACGCAGTATTTT.

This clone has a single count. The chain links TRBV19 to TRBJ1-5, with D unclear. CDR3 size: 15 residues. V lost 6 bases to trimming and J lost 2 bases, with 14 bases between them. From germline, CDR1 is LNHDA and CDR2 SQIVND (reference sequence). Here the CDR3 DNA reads TGTGCCAGTAGCATACAGAAATCTGGCAATCAGCCCCAGCATTTT. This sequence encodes CASSIQKSGNQPQHF.

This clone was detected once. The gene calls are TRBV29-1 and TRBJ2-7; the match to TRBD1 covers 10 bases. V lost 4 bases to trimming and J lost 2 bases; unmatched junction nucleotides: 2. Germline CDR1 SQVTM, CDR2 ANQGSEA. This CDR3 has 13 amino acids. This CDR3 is CSVGTGGPYEQYF. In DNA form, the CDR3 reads TGCAGCGTTGGGACAGGGGGACCCTACGAGCAGTACTTC.

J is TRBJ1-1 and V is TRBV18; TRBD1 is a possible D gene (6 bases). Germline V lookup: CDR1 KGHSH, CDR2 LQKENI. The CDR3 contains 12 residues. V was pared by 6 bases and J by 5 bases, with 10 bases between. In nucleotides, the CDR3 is TGTGCCAGCTCTCAAGGACAGACTGAAGCTTTCTTT. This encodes CASSQGQTEAFF.